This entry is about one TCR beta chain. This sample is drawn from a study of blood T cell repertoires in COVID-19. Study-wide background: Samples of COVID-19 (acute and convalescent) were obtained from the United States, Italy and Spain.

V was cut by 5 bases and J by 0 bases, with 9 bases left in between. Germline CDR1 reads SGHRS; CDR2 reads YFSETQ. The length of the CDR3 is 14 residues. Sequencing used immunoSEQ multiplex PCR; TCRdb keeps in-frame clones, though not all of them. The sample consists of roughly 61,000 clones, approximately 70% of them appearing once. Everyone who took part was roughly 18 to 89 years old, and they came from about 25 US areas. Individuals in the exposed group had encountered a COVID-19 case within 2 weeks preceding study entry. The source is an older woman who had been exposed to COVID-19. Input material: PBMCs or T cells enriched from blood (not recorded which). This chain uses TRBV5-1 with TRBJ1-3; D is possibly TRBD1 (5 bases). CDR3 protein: CASSTGSSGNTIYF. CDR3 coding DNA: TGCGCCAGCAGTACAGGCAGCTCTGGAAACACCATATATTTT.